Below are 18 T cell receptor beta chains sequenced from a single sample in a study of monozygotic twins with cystic fibrosis. Sequenced by immunoSEQ multiplex PCR; TCRdb stores in-frame clones only, minus some. Of tens of thousands of clones listed, approximately 96% are singletons. The sequenced sample consisted of blood. Receptors originate from a girl aged 2-10 years with cystic fibrosis.

V usage is TRBV6-6 and J usage is TRBJ2-7; TRBD1 matches 8 bases. Per the germline V gene, CDR1 is MNHNY and CDR2 is SVGAGI (reference sequence). With V trimmed by 6 bases and J by 2 bases, 6 bases remained unmatched. The CDR3 is 14 amino acids. The CDR3: CASRPGTGTYEQYF. The CDR3 DNA reads as TGTGCCAGCAGGCCCGGGACAGGAACCTACGAGCAGTACTTC.

This sequence joins TRBV29-1 and TRBJ2-1, with 8 bases that match TRBD2. The CDR3 sequence is 13 residues long. The V gene end was trimmed by 6 bases and the J gene end by 8 bases; junction bases not matched to a gene: 9. Germline V lookup: CDR1 SQVTM, CDR2 ANQGSEA. The CDR3 DNA reads as TGCAGCGTGCGAGCGGGAGAACTTGATGAGCAGTTCTTC. It encodes CSVRAGELDEQFF.

The V and J genes are TRBV2 and TRBJ2-5; 10 bases align to TRBD2. With 6 bases clipped from V and 2 bases from J, the junction kept 6 bases outside the gene matches. Germline CDR1 reads SNHLY; CDR2 reads FYNNEI. The CDR3 is 15 residues long. This CDR3 is CASRVGLAAQETQYF. For the CDR3, the DNA is TGTGCCAGCAGAGTTGGACTAGCGGCTCAAGAGACCCAGTACTTC.

This clone was recorded only once. V is TRBV28 and J is TRBJ1-5; D uncertain. The germline V gene has CDR1 MDHEN and CDR2 SYDVKM. V was trimmed by 6 bases and J by 7 bases, leaving 10 bases between them. The CDR3 is 12 residues long. CDR3 sequence reads: CASSPSKQPQHF. For the CDR3, the DNA is TGTGCCAGCAGCCCCTCAAAACAGCCCCAGCATTTT.

A single count supports this clone. The chain uses TRBV19 and TRBJ2-7; TRBD1 is a possible D gene (6 bases). CDR3 size: 15 residues. V lost 4 bases to trimming and J lost 5 bases, with 18 bases between them. In germline, CDR1 is LNHDA, CDR2 SQIVND (reference sequence). The CDR3 is CASSNGGGQSDEQYF. The CDR3 DNA reads TGTGCCAGTAGTAATGGTGGGGGCCAGAGTGACGAGCAGTACTTC. Full variable domain (missing parts from reference TRBV19 and TRBJ2-7): DGGITQSPKYLFRKEGQNVTLSCEQNLNHDAMYWYRQDPGQGLRLIYYSQIVNDFQKGDIAEGYSVSREKKESFPLTVTSAQKNPTAFYLCASSNGGGQSDEQYFGPGTRLTVT.

The V and J genes are TRBV7-3 and TRBJ2-7, with no clear D. CDR1 is SGHTA and CDR2 is FQGTGA in the germline V gene. This CDR3 has 11 amino acids. V gave up 2 bases and J gave up 5 bases, with 4 bases separating them. CDR3 region: CASSLGNEQYF. The CDR3 DNA reads TGTGCCAGCAGCTTAGGGAACGAGCAGTACTTC.

The chain couples TRBV10-2 to TRBJ2-7; 15 positions match TRBD2. This CDR3 is 17 amino acids long. V shed 7 bases, J shed 2 bases, and the junction held 9 bases outside the gene matches. Germline V CDR1 and CDR2: WSHSY, SAAADI. The CDR3 DNA reads as TGCGCCAGCATCCATGGACTAGCGGGAGGGATGCCCTACGAGCAGTACTTC. Protein product: CASIHGLAGGMPYEQYF.

J is TRBJ1-3 and V is TRBV5-1; D is uncertain. Trimming took off 0 bases at V and 4 bases at J, with 8 bases between the two ends. Germline CDR1 and CDR2: SGHRS and YFSETQ. The CDR3 is 14 amino acids. CDR3 in DNA: TGCGCCAGCAGCTTGGAGGTAGCGGGAAACACCATATATTTT. Translation: CASSLEVAGNTIYF.

This chain links TRBV6-4 with TRBJ2-3; 10 nucleotides agree with TRBD2. The J segment lost 1 base and the V segment lost 3 bases, leaving 4 bases of the junction unmatched. Germline CDR1 reads MRHNA; CDR2 reads SNTAGT. The length of the CDR3 is 16 residues. CDR3 sequence (DNA): TGTGCCAGCAGTGAACAAGCGGGAGGGGGCACAGATACGCAGTATTTT. Its translation is CASSEQAGGGTDTQYF.

The gene calls are TRBV4-1 and TRBJ2-7; TRBD2 is a possible D gene (6 bases). V lost 0 bases, J lost 4 bases, and 10 bases lay in between. The CDR3 runs 14 residues. Germline-derived CDR1 and CDR2 are MGHRA and YSYEKL. The CDR3 protein is CASSQEGGVYEQYF. The CDR3 nucleotides are TGCGCCAGCAGCCAAGAAGGAGGGGTATACGAGCAGTACTTC.

The chain joins TRBV11-2 to TRBJ1-2; D unclear. CDR3 length equals 14 residues. The V end was cut by 5 bases, the J end by 2 bases, with 12 bases between. Germline CDR1 reads SGHAT; CDR2 reads FQNNGV. CDR3 sequence: CASSPPPGNYGYTF. As DNA, the CDR3 is TGTGCCAGCAGCCCCCCTCCGGGAAACTATGGCTACACCTTC.

The chain combines TRBV7-9 with TRBJ2-4, with D maybe TRBD2 (6 bases). CDR1 and CDR2 (germline): SEHNR, FQNEAQ (reference sequence). CDR3 length: 13 amino acids. CDR3 region: CAHCGGTKNIQYF. The CDR3 DNA is TGTGCTCACTGTGGGGGGACCAAAAACATTCAGTACTTC.

V usage is TRBV6-1 and J usage is TRBJ2-5; a possible D gene is TRBD1 (5 bases). Germline V gene data show CDR1 as MNHNS and CDR2 as SASEGT. This CDR3 contains 15 residues. V was shortened by 2 bases and J by 5 bases, with 15 bases between the two germline ends. The CDR3 DNA reads as TGTGCCAGCAGTGAAAGGGTAGGGGCAAGGGAGACCCAGTACTTC. This codes for CASSERVGARETQYF.

The chain has TRBV28 and TRBJ1-1; D might be TRBD1 (5 bases). CDR3 length: 15 amino acids. CDR1 and CDR2 from the germline V gene are MDHEN and SYDVKM. V gave up 6 bases and J gave up 4 bases, with 18 bases separating them. Written as DNA, the CDR3 is TGTGCCAGCAGGCCCGGGACGGTCGGTGCCACTGAAGCTTTCTTT. It translates to CASRPGTVGATEAFF.

This chain uses TRBV27 with TRBJ2-7; a weak D match, TRBD1 (6 bases). Germline lookup yields CDR1 MNHEY and CDR2 SMNVEV (reference sequence). With 3 bases removed from V and 4 bases from J, the gap between germline ends came to 13 bases. The CDR3 runs 14 residues. The CDR3 reads CASSFSRGRYEQYF. The CDR3 coding sequence is TGTGCCAGCAGTTTTAGCAGGGGTAGGTACGAGCAGTACTTC.

This chain connects TRBV30 to TRBJ1-5; the D gene is possibly TRBD1 (5 bases). This CDR3 comprises 15 residues. Germline V lookup: CDR1 GTSNPN, CDR2 SVGIG (reference sequence). Deletions cut 1 base from V and 6 bases from J, with 16 bases between. The chain's CDR3 is CAWSATRRGTQPQHF. Here the CDR3 DNA reads TGTGCCTGGAGTGCGACAAGACGGGGCACTCAGCCCCAGCATTTT. The full variable domain, rest sourced from reference TRBV30 and TRBJ1-5, is SQTIHQWPATLVQPVGSPLSLECTVEGTSNPNLYWYRQAAGRGLQLLFYSVGIGQISSEVPQNLSASRPQDRQFILSSKKLLLSDSGFYLCAWSATRRGTQPQHFGDGTRLSIL.

The rearrangement uses TRBV27 and TRBJ1-2; 7 bases are shared with TRBD1. CDR3 length equals 14 residues. The germline CDR1 and CDR2 sequences are MNHEY and SMNVEV (reference sequence). Losses at the gene ends were 5 bases for V and 4 bases for J; bases not matched to a gene: 7. This chain's CDR3 is CASSASQGPYGYTF. The CDR3 DNA sequence: TGTGCCAGCAGTGCCTCACAGGGGCCCTATGGCTACACCTTC.

V and J are TRBV19 and TRBJ2-5; 8 bases map to TRBD1. The germline V gene has CDR1 LNHDA and CDR2 SQIVND (reference sequence). This CDR3 contains 13 residues. Trimming took 8 bases from V and 4 from J; bases not matched to a gene: 6. CDR3 sequence: CASGTGGRETQYF. CDR3 nucleotide sequence: TGTGCCAGTGGAACAGGGGGACGAGAGACCCAGTACTTC.